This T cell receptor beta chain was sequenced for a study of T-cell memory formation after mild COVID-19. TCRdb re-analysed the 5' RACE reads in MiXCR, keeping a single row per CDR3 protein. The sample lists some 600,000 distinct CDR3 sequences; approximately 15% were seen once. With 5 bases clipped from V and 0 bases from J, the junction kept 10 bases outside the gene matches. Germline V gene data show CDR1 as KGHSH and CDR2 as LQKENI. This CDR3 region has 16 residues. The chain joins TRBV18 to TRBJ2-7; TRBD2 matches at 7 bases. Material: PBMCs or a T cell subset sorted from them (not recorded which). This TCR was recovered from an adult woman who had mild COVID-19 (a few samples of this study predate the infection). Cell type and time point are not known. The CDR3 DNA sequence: TGTGCCAGCTCAGCTCTAGCGGCTATGAGCTCCTACGAGCAGTACTTC. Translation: CASSALAAMSSYEQYF.